Described below is a single T cell receptor (beta chain) sequence and its context. This clonotype was picked up a small number of times. The antigen it binds to is not known. No base quality values were provided; no much bigger clone lies one nucleotide off. The data are from a study of T-cell reconstitution after alpha-beta-depleted transplantation in children (dated by TCRdb to the mid-2010s). In the study overall: The study quantitatively tracked T-cell immune reconstitution after TCRalphabeta/CD19-depleted allogeneic hematopoietic cell transplantation in children using TCR repertoire profiling.

The method was PCR. Sequencing instrument: Illumina HiSeq 2500. TCR library preparation used molecular barcoding, with unique molecular identifiers applied to normalize quantification of the TCRbeta repertoire. TCRdb took the public reads, trimmed them with fastp at Q25, ran MiXCR for clone calling and kept in-frame beta chains. Each entry merges the rows of one CDR3 protein and shows their most common DNA and genes. Within this sample are 550,000 to 800,000 distinct CDR3 sequences, with about 12% of them counted one time only. Clones ranked in the top ten supply about 0.77% of the sample. Study-wide findings and limitations: The apparently early alphabetaT-cell count recovery about two months after transplant was reportedly dependent on only several hundred rapidly expanded clones derived from non-depleted graft cells. Hyperexpanded clone frequencies declined over subsequent months; after one year, T-cell counts and TCRbeta diversity were mostly attributed to newly produced T cells. In some patients, the high TCRbeta diversity seen at day 60 was put down to recipient T cells and intrathymic progenitors that had survived conditioning.

In light of the paper, this sample's treatment or condition label describes: allogeneic hematopoietic cell transplantation with graft depleted of TCRalphabeta T cells and CD19 B cells. The children who served as transplant recipients had been given grafts of TCRalphabeta/CD19-depleted allogeneic hematopoietic cells. The material sequenced was PBMCs, taken before TCRalphabeta/CD19-depleted stem cell transplant. The TCR sequence derives from a girl aged 2-10 years with congenital amegakaryocytic thrombocytopenia, due to receive a stem cell transplant.

The CDR3 protein is CASSLARPPGNDEQYF. The DNA sequence follows: TGCGCCAGCAGCTTGGCCCGCCCTCCGGGGAATGACGAGCAGTACTTC. The chain is assembled from TRBV5-1 and TRBJ2-7, and perhaps TRBD2 as D gene, on 5 matching bases. CDR1 and CDR2, looked up from the germline V gene, are SGHRS and YFSETQ. V is clipped by 0 bases and J by 5 bases, and the sequence between their germline boundaries is 18 bases long. The CDR3 numbers 16 residues from cysteine through phenylalanine. The only DNA kept is the CDR3, 48 bases in frame from the first base.